The T cell receptor beta chain described here comes from a study of T-cell reconstitution after alpha-beta-depleted transplantation in children. General observations from the study: The origin of high day-60 TCRbeta diversity in some patients lay in surviving recipient T cells and thymic progenitors.

This clonotype was picked up a small number of times. Its matching antigen is unknown. Preparation of the TCRbeta library was carried out with unique molecular identifiers. Each CDR3 protein gets one entry after TCRdb re-called the PCR reads with MiXCR. The table has fewer than 700,000 distinct CDR3 sequences, around 13% seen once. CDR1 SGHRS and CDR2 YFSETQ come from the germline V gene. The CDR3 has 21 residues. Trimming took off 0 bases at V and 0 bases at J, with 25 bases between the two ends. The sample in question was PBMCs, mostly from graft donor cells, obtained 360 days after TCRalphabeta/CD19-depleted stem cell transplant. This clonotype was obtained from a male patient younger than 18 who had a stem cell transplant for acute myeloid leukemia, so the T cells may come from the graft donor. The genes are TRBV5-1 and TRBJ2-1; unclear D gene. The CDR3 here is CASSLEFYGLPASGSYNEQFF. CDR3 bases: TGCGCCAGCAGCTTGGAGTTTTATGGCCTTCCCGCGAGTGGCTCCTACAATGAGCAGTTCTTC.